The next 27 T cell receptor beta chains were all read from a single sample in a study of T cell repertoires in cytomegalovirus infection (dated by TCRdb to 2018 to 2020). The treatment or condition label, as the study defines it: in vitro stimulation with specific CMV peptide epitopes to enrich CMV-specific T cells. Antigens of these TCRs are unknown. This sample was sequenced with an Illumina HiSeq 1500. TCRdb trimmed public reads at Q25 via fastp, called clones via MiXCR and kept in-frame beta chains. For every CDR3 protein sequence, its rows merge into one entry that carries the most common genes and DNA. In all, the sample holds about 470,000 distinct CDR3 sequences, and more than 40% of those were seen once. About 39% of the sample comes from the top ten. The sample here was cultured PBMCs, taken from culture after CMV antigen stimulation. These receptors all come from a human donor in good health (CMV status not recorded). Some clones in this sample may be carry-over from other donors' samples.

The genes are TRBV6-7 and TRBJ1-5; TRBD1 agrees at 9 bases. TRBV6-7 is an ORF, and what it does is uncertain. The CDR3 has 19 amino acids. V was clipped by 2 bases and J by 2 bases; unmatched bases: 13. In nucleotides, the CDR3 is TGTGCCAGCAGTTACCCCTCCCGGGACAGGGTTTGGGGCAATCAGCCCCAGCATTTT. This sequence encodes CASSYPSRDRVWGNQPQHF.

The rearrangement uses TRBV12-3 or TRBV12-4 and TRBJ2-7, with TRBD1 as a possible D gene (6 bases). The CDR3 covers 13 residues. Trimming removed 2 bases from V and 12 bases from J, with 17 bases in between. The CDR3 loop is CASSLPANRETYF. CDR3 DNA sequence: TGTGCCAGCAGTTTACCCGCGAACAGGGAAACGTACTTC.

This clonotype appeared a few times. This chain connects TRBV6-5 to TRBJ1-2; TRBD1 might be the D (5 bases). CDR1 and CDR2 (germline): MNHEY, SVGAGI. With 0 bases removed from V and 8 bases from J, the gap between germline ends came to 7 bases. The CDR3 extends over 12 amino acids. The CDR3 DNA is TGTGCCAGCAGTTACTCGGGGGGGGGCTACACCTTC. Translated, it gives CASSYSGGGYTF.

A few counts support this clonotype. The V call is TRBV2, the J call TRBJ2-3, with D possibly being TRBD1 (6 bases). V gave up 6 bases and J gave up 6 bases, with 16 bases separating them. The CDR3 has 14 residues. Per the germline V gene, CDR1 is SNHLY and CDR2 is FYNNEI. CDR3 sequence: CASRATGSSDTQYF. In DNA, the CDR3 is TGTGCCAGCAGGGCGACAGGTTCGTCGGATACGCAGTATTTT.

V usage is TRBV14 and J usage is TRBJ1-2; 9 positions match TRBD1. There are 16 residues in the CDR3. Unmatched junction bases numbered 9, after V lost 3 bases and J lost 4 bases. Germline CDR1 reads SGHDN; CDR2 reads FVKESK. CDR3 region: CASSHGQGTGSYGYTF. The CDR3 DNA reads TGTGCCAGCAGCCACGGACAGGGGACAGGGAGCTATGGCTACACCTTC.

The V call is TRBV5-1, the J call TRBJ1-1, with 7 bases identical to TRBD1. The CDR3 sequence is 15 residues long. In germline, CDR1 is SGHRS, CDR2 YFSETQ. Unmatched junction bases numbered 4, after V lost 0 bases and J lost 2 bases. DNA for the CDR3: TGCGCCAGCAGCTTGGGTGGGACAGACAACACTGAAGCTTTCTTT. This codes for CASSLGGTDNTEAFF.

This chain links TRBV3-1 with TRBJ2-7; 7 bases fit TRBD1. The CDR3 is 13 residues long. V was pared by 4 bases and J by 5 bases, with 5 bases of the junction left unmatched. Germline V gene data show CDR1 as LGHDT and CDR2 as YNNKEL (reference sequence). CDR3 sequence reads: CASSRQGIHEQYF. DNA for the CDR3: TGTGCCAGCAGCCGACAGGGTATCCACGAGCAGTACTTC.

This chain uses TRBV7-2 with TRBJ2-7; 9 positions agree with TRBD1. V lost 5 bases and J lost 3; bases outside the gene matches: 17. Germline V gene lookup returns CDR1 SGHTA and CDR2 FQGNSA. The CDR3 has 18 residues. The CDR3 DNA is TGTGCCAGCAGCGTCCGGGACAGGGCGTCAACTGGGAACTACGAGCAGTACTTC. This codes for CASSVRDRASTGNYEQYF.

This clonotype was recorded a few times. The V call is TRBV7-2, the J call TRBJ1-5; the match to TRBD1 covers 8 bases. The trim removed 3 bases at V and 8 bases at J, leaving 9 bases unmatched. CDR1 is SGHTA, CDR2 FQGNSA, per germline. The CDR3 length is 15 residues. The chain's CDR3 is CASSLSQGGGKPQHF. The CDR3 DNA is TGTGCCAGCAGCTTGTCACAGGGGGGTGGGAAGCCCCAGCATTTT.

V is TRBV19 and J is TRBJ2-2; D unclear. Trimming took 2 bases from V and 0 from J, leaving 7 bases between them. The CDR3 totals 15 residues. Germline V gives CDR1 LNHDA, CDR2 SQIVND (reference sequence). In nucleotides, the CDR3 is TGTGCCAGTAGTATACTCGCAGCGAACACCGGGGAGCTGTTTTTT. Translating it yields CASSILAANTGELFF.

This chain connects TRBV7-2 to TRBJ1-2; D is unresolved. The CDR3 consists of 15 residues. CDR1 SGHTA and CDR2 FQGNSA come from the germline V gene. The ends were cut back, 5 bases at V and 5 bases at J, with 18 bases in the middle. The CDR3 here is CASSIPTRIGYGYTF. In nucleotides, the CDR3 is TGTGCCAGCAGCATTCCGACTCGGATAGGTTATGGCTACACCTTC.

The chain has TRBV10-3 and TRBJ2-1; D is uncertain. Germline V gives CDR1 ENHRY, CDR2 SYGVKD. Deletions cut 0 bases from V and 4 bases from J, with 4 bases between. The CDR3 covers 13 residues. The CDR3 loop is CAISESGYNEQFF. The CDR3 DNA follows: TGTGCCATCAGTGAGTCGGGGTACAATGAGCAGTTCTTC.

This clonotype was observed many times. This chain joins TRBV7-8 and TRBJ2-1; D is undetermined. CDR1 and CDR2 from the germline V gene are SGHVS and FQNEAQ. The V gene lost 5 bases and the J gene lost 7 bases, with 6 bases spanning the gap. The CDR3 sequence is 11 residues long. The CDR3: CASSPWNEQFF. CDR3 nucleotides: TGTGCCAGCAGCCCATGGAATGAGCAGTTCTTC.

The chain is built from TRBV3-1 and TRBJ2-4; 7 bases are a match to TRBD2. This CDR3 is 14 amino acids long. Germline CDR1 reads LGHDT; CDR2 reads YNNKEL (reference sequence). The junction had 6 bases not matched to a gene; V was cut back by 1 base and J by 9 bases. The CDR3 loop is CASSQGVAGGIQYF. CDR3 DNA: TGTGCCAGCAGCCAAGGTGTAGCGGGCGGCATTCAGTACTTC.

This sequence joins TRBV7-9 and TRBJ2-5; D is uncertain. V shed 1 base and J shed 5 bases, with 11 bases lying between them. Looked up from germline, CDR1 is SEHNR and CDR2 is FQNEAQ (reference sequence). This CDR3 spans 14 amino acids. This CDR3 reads CASSLVLGLETQYF. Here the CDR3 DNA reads TGTGCCAGCAGCTTAGTTTTAGGGTTGGAGACCCAGTACTTC. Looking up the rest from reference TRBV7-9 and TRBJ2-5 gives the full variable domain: DTGVSQNPRHKITKRGQNVTFRCDPISEHNRLYWYRQTLGQGPEFLTYFQNEAQLEKSRLLSDRFSAERPKGSFSTLEIQRTEQGDSAMYLCASSLVLGLETQYFGPGTRLLVL.

The CDR3 coding sequence is TGTGCCAGCAGCCGCTGGGGGGCGGTATCGGCTGAAGCTTTCTTT. Translated, it gives CASSRWGAVSAEAFF. The chain is built from TRBV7-2 and TRBJ1-1; tentative D call: TRBD1 (6 bases). V shed 5 bases and J shed 6 bases, with 19 bases lying between them. The CDR3 has 15 amino acids. CDR1 is SGHTA, CDR2 FQGNSA, per germline.

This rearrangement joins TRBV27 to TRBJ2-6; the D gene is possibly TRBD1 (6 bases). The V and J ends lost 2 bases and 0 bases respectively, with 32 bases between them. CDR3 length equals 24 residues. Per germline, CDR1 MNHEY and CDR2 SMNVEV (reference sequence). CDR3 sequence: CASSLRGRGPILTFSNSGANVLTF. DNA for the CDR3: TGTGCCAGCAGTTTACGGGGCAGGGGACCGATATTGACCTTTTCGAACTCTGGGGCCAACGTCCTGACTTTC.

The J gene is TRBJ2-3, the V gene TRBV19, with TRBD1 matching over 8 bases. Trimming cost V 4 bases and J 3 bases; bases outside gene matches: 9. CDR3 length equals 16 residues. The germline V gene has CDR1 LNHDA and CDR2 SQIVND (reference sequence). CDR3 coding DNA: TGTGCCAGTAGTACCTTTTACAGGGGGTATACAGATACGCAGTATTTT. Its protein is CASSTFYRGYTDTQYF.

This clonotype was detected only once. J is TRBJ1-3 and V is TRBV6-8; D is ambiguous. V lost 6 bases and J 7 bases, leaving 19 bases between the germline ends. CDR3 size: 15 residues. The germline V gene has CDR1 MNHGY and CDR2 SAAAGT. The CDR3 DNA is TGTGCCAGCAGCTTTGGGCCCACCGGAGGGAACACCATATATTTT. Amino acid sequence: CASSFGPTGGNTIYF.

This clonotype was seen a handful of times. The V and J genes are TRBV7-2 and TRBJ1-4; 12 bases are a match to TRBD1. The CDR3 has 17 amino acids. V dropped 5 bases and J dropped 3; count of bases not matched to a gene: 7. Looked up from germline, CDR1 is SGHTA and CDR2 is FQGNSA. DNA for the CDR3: TGTGCCAGCAGCCCCTCCGGGACAGGGGGCCCTAATGAAAAACTGTTTTTT. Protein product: CASSPSGTGGPNEKLFF.

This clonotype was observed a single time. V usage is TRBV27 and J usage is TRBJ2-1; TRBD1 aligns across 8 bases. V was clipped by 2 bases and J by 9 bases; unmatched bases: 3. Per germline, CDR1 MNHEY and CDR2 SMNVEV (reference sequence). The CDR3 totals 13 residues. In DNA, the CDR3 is TGTGCCAGCAGTTTAGGACAGGGCGTTGAGCAGTTCTTC. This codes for CASSLGQGVEQFF.

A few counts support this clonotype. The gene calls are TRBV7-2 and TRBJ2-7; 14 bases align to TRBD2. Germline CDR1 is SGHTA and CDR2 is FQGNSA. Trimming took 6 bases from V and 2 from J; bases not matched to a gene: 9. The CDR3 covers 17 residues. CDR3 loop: CASSSGTSGRWTYEQYF. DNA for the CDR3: TGTGCCAGCAGTTCCGGGACTAGCGGGAGATGGACCTACGAGCAGTACTTC. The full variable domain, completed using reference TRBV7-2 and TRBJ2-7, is GAGVSQSPSNKVTEKGKDVELRCDPISGHTALYWYRQSLGQGLEFLIYFQGNSAPDKSGLPSDRFSAERTGGSVSTLTIQRTQQEDSAVYLCASSSGTSGRWTYEQYFGPGTRLTVT.

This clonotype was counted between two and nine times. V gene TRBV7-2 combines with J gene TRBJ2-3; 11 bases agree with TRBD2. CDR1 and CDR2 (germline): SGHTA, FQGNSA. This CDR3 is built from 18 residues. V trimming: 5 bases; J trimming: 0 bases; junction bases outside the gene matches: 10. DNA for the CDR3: TGTGCCAGCAGCCAATTTCTGCTAGCGGGAGGAAGCACAGATACGCAGTATTTT. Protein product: CASSQFLLAGGSTDTQYF.

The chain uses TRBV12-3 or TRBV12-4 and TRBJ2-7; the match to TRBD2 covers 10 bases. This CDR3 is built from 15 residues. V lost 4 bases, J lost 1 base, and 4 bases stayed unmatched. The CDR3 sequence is CASSSGLALSYEQYF. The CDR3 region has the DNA TGTGCCAGCAGTTCGGGACTAGCGCTATCCTACGAGCAGTACTTC.

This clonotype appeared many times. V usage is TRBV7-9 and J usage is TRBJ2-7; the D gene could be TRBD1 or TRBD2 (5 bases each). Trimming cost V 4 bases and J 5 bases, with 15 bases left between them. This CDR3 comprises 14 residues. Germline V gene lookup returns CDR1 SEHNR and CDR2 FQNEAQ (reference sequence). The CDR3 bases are TGTGCCAGCAGCTCGGCCGGGACCACTGACGAGCAGTACTTC. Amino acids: CASSSAGTTDEQYF.

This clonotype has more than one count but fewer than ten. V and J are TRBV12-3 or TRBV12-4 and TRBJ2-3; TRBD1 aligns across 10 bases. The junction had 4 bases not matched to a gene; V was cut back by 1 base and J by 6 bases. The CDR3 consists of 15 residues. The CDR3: CASSLGGQGWDTQYF. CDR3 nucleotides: TGTGCCAGCAGTTTAGGGGGACAGGGGTGGGATACGCAGTATTTT.

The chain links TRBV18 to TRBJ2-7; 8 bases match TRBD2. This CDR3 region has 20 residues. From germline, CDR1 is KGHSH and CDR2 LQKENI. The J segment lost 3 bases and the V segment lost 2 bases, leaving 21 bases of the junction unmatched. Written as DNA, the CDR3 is TGTGCCAGCTCACCAAGGGTGTACCAGGGGCCGGGACTAGGGCGCTACGAGCAGTACTTC. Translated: CASSPRVYQGPGLGRYEQYF.